This T cell receptor (beta chain) was obtained from a study of Graves' ophthalmopathy and Graves' hyperthyroidism (dated by TCRdb to 2016 to 2019). Regarding the complete study: Peripheral blood was collected at initial diagnosis, before any treatment. TCR beta repertoire signatures were used to distinguish Graves' ophthalmopathy from Graves' hyperthyroidism and to predict progression to ophthalmopathy. In total, approximately 130 blood samples were TCR-sequenced: some 40 ophthalmopathy, around 75 hyperthyroidism and approximately 17 hyperthyroidism-to-ophthalmopathy patients. A discovery set of 100 patients (43 ophthalmopathy, about 55 stable hyperthyroidism) was enrolled to explore V-J signatures distinguishing ophthalmopathy from hyperthyroidism. An independent validation cohort was composed of some 19 hyperthyroidism patients and around 16 patients who later progressed from hyperthyroidism to ophthalmopathy. T-cell repertoires of thyroid tissue and blood were compared in over five hyperthyroidism patients. After sampling, hyperthyroidism patients received methimazole starting at 30 mg daily, and ophthalmopathy patients received high-dose intravenous methylprednisolone. The 90 or so discovery patients were randomly split 7:3 into training and test sets. Results and caveats for the whole study, not just this receptor: The 13-signature model separated ophthalmopathy from stable hyperthyroidism with over 85% sensitivity and just under 84% specificity in cross-validation, and 80%/75% in the test set. In validation, the model predicted ophthalmopathy progression with more than 55% sensitivity and roughly 72% specificity; roughly 11 predicted patients were CT-confirmed with GO in a median of approximately 6.5 months. Most of the expanded thyroid clonotypes with a frequency above 0.001 were also detected in blood, and it was suggested that the thyroid immune response may be reflected by blood repertoires. No statistical method was used to set the sample size in advance, and the investigators knew which group each participant was assigned to.

For repertoire sequencing, TCR beta CDR3 regions were amplified from RNA transcripts. The first round was an RT-PCR using HTBI primers with the Qiagen OneStep RT-PCR kit, and this first round was followed by a second-round multiplex PCR, then size selection and purification. Libraries were sequenced paired-end with 100 bp reads on an Illumina HiSeq2000. The authors' analysis ran thus. SOAPnuke was used for read processing, and reads with adapters, uncalled bases, a mean Phred below 15, or no exact constant-primer or identifier match were discarded. COPE v1.2.5 was used to merge high-quality paired reads. Each unique nucleotide sequence was defined as a clonotype, and clonotypes were aligned to IMGT TRB V, D and J references with MiTCR v1.1. Analysis was restricted to V-J combinations with a frequency above 0.0001, which covered roughly 99% of repertoires. For each V-J combination, a TCR clonal expansion and chaos score was defined as the ratio of F50 clonal expansion to chaos observed in the TCRdist matrix. Welch's t-statistics and random forest were used to narrow the features down to over ten V-J combinations, which were then fed into a naive Bayes classifier. The similarity between thyroid and blood repertoires was quantified using the Morisita-Horn index. TCRdb redid the processing of the public reads, applying fastp at Q25 and MiXCR, and retained in-frame beta chains. When rows share a CDR3 protein, they turn into one entry using the most common DNA and genes. The V and J calls here are based on TCRdb, not the publication. The sample table lists roughly 480,000 distinct CDR3 sequences, 13% to 15% of them with a count of one. The leading ten clones occupy 8% to 10% of the sample.

Ophthalmopathy patients were characterized by moderately to severely active disease, a Clinical Activity Score of at least 3, a NOSPECS grade of at least 4, and a disease duration under 3 months. Patients with other autoimmune diseases, uncontrolled infections, pregnancy or lactation were excluded from the study. Clinical symptoms, serum thyroxine, TRAb, thyroid ultrasound and orbital computed tomography formed the basis of the diagnosis. PBMCs were isolated from 7.5 to 10 ml of fresh peripheral blood by Ficoll-Paque density gradient centrifugation. Total RNA was extracted using Trizol reagent, and RNA quality was checked on an Agilent 2100 Bioanalyzer. The cysteine opens and the phenylalanine closes a CDR3 of 14 amino acids. Here the CDR3 DNA is all that survives: 42 bases in frame from base 1. Taken from the germline V gene, the CDR1 and CDR2 loops are LGHNT and FRNRAP. Trimming takes 3 bases off V and 3 bases off J; junction bases not matched to a gene: 4.

As to this clonotype: The target of this receptor is not known. Qualities for individual bases were not recorded, and no much larger clone is one base off.

What was sequenced was blood. The TCR originated in a woman aged 25 to 39 with Graves' ophthalmopathy. Donor details come from another sample of the same person, matched by shared clones. This receptor chain uses TRBV12-5 and TRBJ1-1, and 7 junction bases match TRBD1. The CDR3 in this case is CASGFPTGDTEAFF. The sequenced DNA is TGTGCTAGTGGTTTCCCTACAGGGGACACTGAAGCTTTCTTT.